This TCR beta chain was identified during a study of T-cell memory formation after mild COVID-19. Turning to the study itself: Across donors, TCR clusters were largely donor specific.

The length of the CDR3 is 13 residues. V lost 0 bases to trimming and J lost 10 bases, with 14 bases between them. The germline gives CDR1 SGHDT, CDR2 YYEEEE. TCRdb passed the 5' RACE reads through MiXCR, listing each CDR3 protein once. Among under 200,000 distinct CDR3 sequences, around a tenth were seen once, and the ten largest hold roughly 3.8%. The rearrangement links TRBV5-6 to TRBJ2-7; D uncertain. This receptor was identified in a man between 18 and 29 years old who had mild COVID-19 (a few samples of this study predate the infection). Cell type and time point are not known. The material sequenced was PBMCs or a T cell subset sorted from them (not recorded which). CDR3 loop: CASSLGPLRPQYV. DNA of the CDR3: TGTGCCAGCAGCTTGGGTCCCCTCAGGCCCCAGTACGTC.